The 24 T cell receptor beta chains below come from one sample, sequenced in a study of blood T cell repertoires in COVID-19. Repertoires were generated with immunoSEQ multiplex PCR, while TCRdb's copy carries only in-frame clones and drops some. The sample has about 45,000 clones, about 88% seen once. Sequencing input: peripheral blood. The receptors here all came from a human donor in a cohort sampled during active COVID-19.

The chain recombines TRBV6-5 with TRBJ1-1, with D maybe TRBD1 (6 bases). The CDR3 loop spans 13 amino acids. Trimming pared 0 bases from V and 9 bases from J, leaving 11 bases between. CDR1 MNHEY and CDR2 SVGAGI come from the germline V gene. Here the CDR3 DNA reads TGTGCCAGCAGTTACTCGGACAGTCAGCAAGCTTTCTTT. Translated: CASSYSDSQQAFF.

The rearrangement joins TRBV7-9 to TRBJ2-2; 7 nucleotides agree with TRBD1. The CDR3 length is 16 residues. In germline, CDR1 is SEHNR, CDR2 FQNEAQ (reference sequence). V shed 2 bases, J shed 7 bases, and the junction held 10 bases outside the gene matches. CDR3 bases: TGTGCCAGCAGCTTACGGGAACAGGGGATGGACGGGGAGCTGTTTTTT. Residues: CASSLREQGMDGELFF.

The CDR3 DNA reads TGTGCCAGCAGTTACCCGACTAGTGGGGCAGAGACCCAGTACTTC. Encoded protein: CASSYPTSGAETQYF. The J gene is TRBJ2-5, the V gene TRBV6-5; TRBD2 might be the D (6 bases). V lost 2 bases and J 4 bases, leaving 14 bases between the germline ends. This CDR3 contains 15 residues. The germline gives CDR1 MNHEY, CDR2 SVGAGI.

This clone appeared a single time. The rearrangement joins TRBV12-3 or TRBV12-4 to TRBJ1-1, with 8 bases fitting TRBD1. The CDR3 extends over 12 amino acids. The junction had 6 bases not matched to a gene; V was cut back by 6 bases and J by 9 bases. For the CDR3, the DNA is TGTGCCAGCAGGGCGGACAGGGTTCAAGCTTTCTTT. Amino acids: CASRADRVQAFF.

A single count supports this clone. The CDR3 DNA sequence: TGTGCCAGCAGCCAAGTCTCGGAGACTACCTACGAGCAGTACTTC. Amino acid sequence: CASSQVSETTYEQYF. The genes are TRBV4-2 and TRBJ2-7; maybe TRBD2 (5 bases). There are 15 residues in the CDR3. V was clipped by 1 base and J by 2 bases, with 12 bases between them. Germline V gene sequence: CDR1 LGHNA, CDR2 YNFKEQ.

CDR3 amino acids: CASSERDNQVETQYF. The CDR3 DNA sequence: TGTGCCAGTAGTGAACGGGACAACCAAGTGGAGACCCAGTACTTC. The chain joins TRBV19 to TRBJ2-5; the D gene is possibly TRBD1 (6 bases). This CDR3 region has 15 residues. CDR1 is LNHDA, CDR2 SQIVND, per germline (reference sequence). V was cut by 5 bases and J by 5 bases, with 18 bases left in between.

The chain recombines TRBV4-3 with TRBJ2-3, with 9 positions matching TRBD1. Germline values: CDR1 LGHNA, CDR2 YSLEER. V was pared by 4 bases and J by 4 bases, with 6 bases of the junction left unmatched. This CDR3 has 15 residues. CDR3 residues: CASSLYRGQADTQYF. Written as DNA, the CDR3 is TGCGCCAGCAGCCTATACAGGGGGCAAGCAGATACGCAGTATTTT.

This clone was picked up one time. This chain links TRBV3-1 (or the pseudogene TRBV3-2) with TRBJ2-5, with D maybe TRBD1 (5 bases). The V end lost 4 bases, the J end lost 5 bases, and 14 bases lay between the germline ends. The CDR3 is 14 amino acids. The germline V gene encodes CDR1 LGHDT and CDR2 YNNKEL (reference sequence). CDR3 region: CASSLGAIPETQYF. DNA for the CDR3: TGTGCCAGCAGCCTTGGGGCTATCCCGGAGACCCAGTACTTC.

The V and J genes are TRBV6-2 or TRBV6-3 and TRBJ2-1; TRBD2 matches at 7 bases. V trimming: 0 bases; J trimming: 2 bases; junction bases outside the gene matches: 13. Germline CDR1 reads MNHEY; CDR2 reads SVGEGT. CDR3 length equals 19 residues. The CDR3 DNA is TGTGCCAGCAGTTACTCCCGGTCTAGCGGAACCCTAGCCTACAATGAGCAGTTCTTC. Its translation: CASSYSRSSGTLAYNEQFF.

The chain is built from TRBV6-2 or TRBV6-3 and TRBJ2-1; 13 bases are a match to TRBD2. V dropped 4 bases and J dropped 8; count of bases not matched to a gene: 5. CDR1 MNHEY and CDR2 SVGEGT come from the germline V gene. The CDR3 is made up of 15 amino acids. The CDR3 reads CASSFGLAGVDEQFF. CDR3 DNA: TGTGCCAGCAGTTTCGGACTAGCGGGGGTGGATGAGCAGTTCTTC.

The chain's CDR3 is CASSSTDRVFYGYTF. The CDR3 region has the DNA TGTGCCAGCAGCTCAACGGACAGGGTATTTTATGGCTACACCTTC. J is TRBJ1-2 and V is TRBV7-8; 8 bases are shared with TRBD1. The CDR3 covers 15 residues. Germline V gene data show CDR1 as SGHVS and CDR2 as FQNEAQ. With V trimmed by 4 bases and J by 5 bases, 9 bases remained unmatched.

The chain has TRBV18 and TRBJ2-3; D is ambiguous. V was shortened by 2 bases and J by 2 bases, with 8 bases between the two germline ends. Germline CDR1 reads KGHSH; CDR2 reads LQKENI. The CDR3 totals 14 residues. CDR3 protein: CASSPSRDTDTQYF. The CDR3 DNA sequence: TGTGCCAGCTCACCATCGCGAGACACAGATACGCAGTATTTT.

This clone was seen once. The CDR3 DNA sequence: TGTGCCAGCAGTTACGCAAATAGACAGCCCGATGAAAAACTGTTTTTT. Residues: CASSYANRQPDEKLFF. The chain employs TRBV6-6 and TRBJ1-4, with a weak D call TRBD1 (5 bases). Germline V gene lookup returns CDR1 MNHNY and CDR2 SVGAGI (reference sequence). V was cut by 2 bases and J by 6 bases, with 16 bases left in between. CDR3 length: 16 residues.

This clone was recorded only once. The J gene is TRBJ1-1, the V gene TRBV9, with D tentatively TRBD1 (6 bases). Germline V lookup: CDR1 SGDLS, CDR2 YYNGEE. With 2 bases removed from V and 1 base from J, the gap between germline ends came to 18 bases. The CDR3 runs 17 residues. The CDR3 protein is CASSVDPRGGTNTEAFF. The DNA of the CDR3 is TGTGCCAGCAGCGTGGACCCGAGGGGGGGAACGAACACTGAAGCTTTCTTT.

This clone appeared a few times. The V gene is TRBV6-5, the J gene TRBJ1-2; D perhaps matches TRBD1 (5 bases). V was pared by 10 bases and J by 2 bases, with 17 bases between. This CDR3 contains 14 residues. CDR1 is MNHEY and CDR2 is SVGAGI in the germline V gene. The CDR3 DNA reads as TGTGCCATCCCTCCCCCGACAGTAAACTATGGCTACACCTTC. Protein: CAIPPPTVNYGYTF.

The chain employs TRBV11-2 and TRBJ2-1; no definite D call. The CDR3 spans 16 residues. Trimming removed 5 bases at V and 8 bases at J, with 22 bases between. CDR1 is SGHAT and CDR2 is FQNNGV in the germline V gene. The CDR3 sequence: CASSLLRTRVFYEQFF. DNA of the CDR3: TGTGCCAGCAGCCTACTCCGAACTCGGGTCTTCTATGAGCAGTTCTTC.

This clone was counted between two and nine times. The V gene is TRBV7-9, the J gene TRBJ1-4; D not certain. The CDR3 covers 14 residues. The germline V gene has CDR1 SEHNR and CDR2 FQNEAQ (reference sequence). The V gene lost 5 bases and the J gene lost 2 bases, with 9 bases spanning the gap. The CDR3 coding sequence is TGTGCCAGCAGCCCCAGAGGGACTAATGAAAAACTGTTTTTT. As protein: CASSPRGTNEKLFF.

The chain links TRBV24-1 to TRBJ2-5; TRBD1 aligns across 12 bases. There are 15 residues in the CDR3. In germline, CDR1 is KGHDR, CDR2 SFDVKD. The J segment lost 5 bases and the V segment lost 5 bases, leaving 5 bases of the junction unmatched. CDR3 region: CATSGGTGGIETQYF. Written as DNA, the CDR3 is TGTGCCACCAGTGGAGGGACAGGGGGCATCGAGACCCAGTACTTC.

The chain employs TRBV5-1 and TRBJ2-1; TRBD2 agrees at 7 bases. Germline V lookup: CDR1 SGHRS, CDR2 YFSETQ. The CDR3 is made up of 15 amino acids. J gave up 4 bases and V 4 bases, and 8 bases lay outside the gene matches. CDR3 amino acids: CASSRGENLYNEQFF. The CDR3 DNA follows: TGCGCCAGCAGCCGGGGGGAAAACCTTTACAATGAGCAGTTCTTC.

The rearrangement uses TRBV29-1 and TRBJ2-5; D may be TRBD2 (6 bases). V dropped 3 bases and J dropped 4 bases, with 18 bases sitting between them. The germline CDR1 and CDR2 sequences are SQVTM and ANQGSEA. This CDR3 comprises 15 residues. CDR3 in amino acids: CSVDEHYRRGETQYF. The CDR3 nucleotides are TGCAGCGTTGACGAGCACTACCGGAGGGGAGAGACCCAGTACTTC. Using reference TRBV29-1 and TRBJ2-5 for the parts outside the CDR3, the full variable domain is SAVISQKPSRDICQRGTSLTIQCQVDSQVTMMFWYRQQPGQSLTLIATANQGSEATYESGFVIDKFPISRPNLTFSTLTVSNMSPEDSSIYLCSVDEHYRRGETQYFGPGTRLLVL.

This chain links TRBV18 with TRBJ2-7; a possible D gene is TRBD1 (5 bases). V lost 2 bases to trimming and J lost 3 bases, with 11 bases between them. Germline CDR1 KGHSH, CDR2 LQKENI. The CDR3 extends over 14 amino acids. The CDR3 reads CASSPGAGGYEQYF. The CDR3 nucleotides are TGTGCCAGCTCACCAGGGGCCGGTGGCTACGAGCAGTACTTC.

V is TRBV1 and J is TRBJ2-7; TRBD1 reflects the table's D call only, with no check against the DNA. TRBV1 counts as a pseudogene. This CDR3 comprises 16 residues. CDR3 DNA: TGCACCAGCAGCCAAGAGCTGTCCCCCAGGAATAGCGAGCAGTACTTC. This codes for CTSSQELSPRNSEQYF.

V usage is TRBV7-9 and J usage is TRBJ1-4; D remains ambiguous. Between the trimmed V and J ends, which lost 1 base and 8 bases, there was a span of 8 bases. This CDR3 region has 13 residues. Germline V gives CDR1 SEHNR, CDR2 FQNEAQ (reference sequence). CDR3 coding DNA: TGTGCCAGCAGCTTAGGGAGGGTGGAAAAACTGTTTTTT. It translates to CASSLGRVEKLFF.

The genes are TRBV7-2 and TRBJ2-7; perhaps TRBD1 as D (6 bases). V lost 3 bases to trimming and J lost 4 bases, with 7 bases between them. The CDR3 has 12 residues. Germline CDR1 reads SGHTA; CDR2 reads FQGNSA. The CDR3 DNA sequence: TGTGCCAGCAGCTTGGGGACATACGAGCAGTACTTC. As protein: CASSLGTYEQYF. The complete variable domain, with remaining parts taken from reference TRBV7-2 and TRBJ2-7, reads GAGVSQSPSNKVTEKGKDVELRCDPISGHTALYWYRQSLGQGLEFLIYFQGNSAPDKSGLPSDRFSAERTGGSVSTLTIQRTQQEDSAVYLCASSLGTYEQYFGPGTRLTVT.